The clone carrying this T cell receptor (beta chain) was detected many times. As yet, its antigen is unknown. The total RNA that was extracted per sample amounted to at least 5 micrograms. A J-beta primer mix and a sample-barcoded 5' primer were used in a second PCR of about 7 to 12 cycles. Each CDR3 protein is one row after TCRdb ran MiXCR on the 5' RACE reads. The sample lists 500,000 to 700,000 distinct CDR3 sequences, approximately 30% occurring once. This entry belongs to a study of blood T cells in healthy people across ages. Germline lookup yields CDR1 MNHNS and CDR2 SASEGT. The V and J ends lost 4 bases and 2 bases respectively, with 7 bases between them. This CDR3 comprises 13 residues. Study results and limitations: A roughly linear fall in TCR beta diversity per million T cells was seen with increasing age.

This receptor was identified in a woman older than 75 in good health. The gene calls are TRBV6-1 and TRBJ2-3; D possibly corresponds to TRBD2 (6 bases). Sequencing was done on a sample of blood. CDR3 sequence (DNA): TGTGCCAGCAGTGGGACTATCACAGATACGCAGTATTTT. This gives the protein CASSGTITDTQYF.